The following is a T cell receptor beta chain sequence with its context. As yet, its antigen is unknown. The sample comes from a study of molecular identifiers for immune sequencing clone quantification. Study observations and caveats: The sizes of highly expanded clones could be underestimated when identical TCR molecules share a barcode. Effector cells kept over 98% of their molecules in clones above 20 RNA copies, while naive cells kept under 1% there.

Libraries from naive CD8 cells were generated from 20,000 to 1,000,000 sorted cells (with 10%, 30% or 50% RNA). Previously described methods and listed TCR primers produced bulk TCR libraries. One entry per CDR3 protein results from TCRdb running MiXCR on the PCR reads. In the table there are 300,000 to 400,000 distinct CDR3 sequences, 20% to 25% of which are singletons. V gave up 6 bases and J gave up 2 bases; unmatched junction bases: 7. The CDR3 is 14 amino acids. Germline V gives CDR1 LNHDA, CDR2 SQIVND (reference sequence). The chain uses TRBV19 and TRBJ2-7; 7 bases are shared with TRBD1. This TCR was sampled from a human donor in good health. Some libraries in this study had Jurkat cell RNA spiked in. Sequencing was done on a sample of naive CD8+ T cells from blood, with Jurkat cell RNA spiked in. Subset given: FACS-sorted CD8+CD4-CCR7+CD45RA+ naive T cells. CDR3 bases: TGTGCCAGTAGAACGACAGACAGGGCCTACGAGCAGTACTTC. Encoded protein: CASRTTDRAYEQYF.